The rows below give T cell receptor beta chains drawn from one sample of a study of blood T cell repertoires in COVID-19. The table came from immunoSEQ multiplex PCR; TCRdb's copy has only in-frame clones and leaves some out. This repertoire shows some 200,000 clones, roughly 80% found once; its top ten account for 4.8%. Material for sequencing was PBMCs or T cells enriched from blood (not recorded which). These receptor sequences come from a woman in her forties or fifties who had been exposed to COVID-19. Both conserved end residues are part of each CDR3. D genes are given only for firm matches.

D gene: TRBD2; V gene: TRBV19; J gene: TRBJ2-3; CDR3 protein: CASSILGGKGTDTQYF
D gene: TRBD1; V gene: TRBV7-9; J gene: TRBJ2-5; CDR3 protein: CASSQSTGEETQYF
D gene: TRBD2; V gene: TRBV28; J gene: TRBJ2-3; CDR3 protein: CASSLLAGSTDTQYF
D gene: NA; V gene: TRBV6-5; J gene: TRBJ1-5; CDR3 protein: CASRQGLVHQPQHF
D gene: TRBD1; V gene: TRBV5-3; J gene: TRBJ1-2; CDR3 protein: CARSLRDRAGYGYTF
D gene: NA; V gene: TRBV5-4; J gene: TRBJ1-1; CDR3 protein: CASSPGRRSAEAFF
D gene: NA; V gene: TRBV30; J gene: TRBJ2-2; CDR3 protein: CAWKLAGVTGELFF
D gene: NA; V gene: TRBV7-9; J gene: TRBJ1-1; CDR3 protein: CASNQRTVNTEAFF
D gene: TRBD2; V gene: TRBV27; J gene: TRBJ2-1; CDR3 protein: CASSPGLAGYTNEQFF
D gene: NA; V gene: TRBV5-4; J gene: TRBJ2-7; CDR3 protein: CASSLDYLSYEQYF
D gene: NA; V gene: TRBV7-8; J gene: TRBJ2-3; CDR3 protein: CASSLALTGTDTQYF
D gene: NA; V gene: TRBV5-5; J gene: TRBJ1-4; CDR3 protein: CASRPPGVDEKLFF
D gene: NA; V gene: TRBV7-8; J gene: TRBJ2-1; CDR3 protein: CASSLVPGSYNEQFF
D gene: TRBD1; V gene: TRBV28; J gene: TRBJ1-2; CDR3 protein: CASSSLDRDYGYTF
D gene: TRBD2; V gene: TRBV7-6; J gene: TRBJ2-2; CDR3 protein: CASSQTSGGGELFF
D gene: NA; V gene: TRBV5-1; J gene: TRBJ1-6; CDR3 protein: CASSWGRDNSPLHF
D gene: NA; V gene: TRBV29-1; J gene: TRBJ1-1; CDR3 protein: CSVFEGALTEAFF
D gene: NA; V gene: TRBV7-8; J gene: TRBJ1-3; CDR3 protein: CASTTAPGNTIYF
D gene: TRBD2; V gene: TRBV5-5; J gene: TRBJ2-6; CDR3 protein: CASSLFSGASSGANVLTF
D gene: TRBD2; V gene: TRBV15; J gene: TRBJ2-1; CDR3 protein: CATSRVLRLAGAGNEQFF
D gene: NA; V gene: TRBV10-3; J gene: TRBJ1-2; CDR3 protein: CAISDRADYGYTF
D gene: NA; V gene: TRBV5-4; J gene: TRBJ1-3; CDR3 protein: CASSFVGAGNTIYF
D gene: NA; V gene: TRBV29-1; J gene: TRBJ2-5; CDR3 protein: CTTDGETQYF
D gene: TRBD1; V gene: TRBV28; J gene: TRBJ1-2; CDR3 protein: CASSFSGQGANGYTF
D gene: TRBD1; V gene: TRBV9; J gene: TRBJ2-3; CDR3 protein: CASSVAPGQGDTQYF
D gene: TRBD1; V gene: TRBV18; J gene: TRBJ1-1; CDR3 protein: CASSPTGQGAEAFF
D gene: TRBD1; V gene: TRBV18; J gene: TRBJ2-7; CDR3 protein: CASSAPDRGNEQYF
D gene: NA; V gene: TRBV7-6; J gene: TRBJ1-2; CDR3 protein: CASSSDGPGVNGYTF
D gene: TRBD1; V gene: TRBV2; J gene: TRBJ1-2; CDR3 protein: CASTQTGTGYTF
D gene: NA; V gene: TRBV5-4; J gene: TRBJ2-5; CDR3 protein: CASSLGRAQETQYF
D gene: NA; V gene: TRBV9; J gene: TRBJ1-3; CDR3 protein: CASSVAGTGNTIYF